Below are 17 T cell receptor beta chains sequenced from a single sample in a study of T-cell reconstitution after alpha-beta-depleted transplantation in children. Construction of the TCRbeta library involved unique molecular identifiers. TCRdb recomputed calls from the PCR reads with MiXCR, one row per CDR3 protein. This table holds 250,000 to 400,000 distinct CDR3 sequences, more than 20% found once. This sample comprised PBMCs, mostly from graft donor cells, obtained 180 days after TCRalphabeta/CD19-depleted stem cell transplant. Every receptor here comes from a male patient between 10 and 17 years old who had a stem cell transplant for acute lymphoblastic leukemia, so the T cells may come from the graft donor.

The chain employs TRBV29-1 and TRBJ2-3; a weak D match, TRBD2 (6 bases). This CDR3 is 17 amino acids long. Per germline, CDR1 SQVTM and CDR2 ANQGSEA. V lost 6 bases and J lost 2, with 24 bases in between. The CDR3 DNA reads as TGCAGCGTCCCCAGGGTAGGGCTGGAGGGATACACAGATACGCAGTATTTT. The encoded protein is CSVPRVGLEGYTDTQYF.

The chain employs TRBV5-1 and TRBJ2-3; unclear D gene. This CDR3 spans 22 amino acids. Germline CDR1 and CDR2: SGHRS and YFSETQ. The V end was cut by 1 base, the J end by 0 bases, with 30 bases between. The CDR3 bases are TGCGCCAGCAGCTTGAAGGACCTCACACAGACGATTTTCCGAACTAGCACAGATACGCAGTATTTT. It is translated as CASSLKDLTQTIFRTSTDTQYF.

Only one count was recorded for this clonotype. The rearrangement uses TRBV19 and TRBJ2-1, with 12 bases fitting TRBD2. After removal of 3 bases from V and 15 bases from J, the junction contained 6 bases not matched to a gene. Germline assignment: CDR1 LNHDA and CDR2 SQIVND (reference sequence). The CDR3 sequence is 13 residues long. CDR3 in amino acids: CASSMTSGGPWFF. The CDR3 region has the DNA TGTGCCAGTAGTATGACTAGCGGGGGTCCATGGTTCTTC.

This chain uses TRBV20-1 with TRBJ2-7; no clear D gene. Trimming removed 0 bases from V and 4 bases from J, with 10 bases in between. The CDR3 length is 13 residues. Germline V gene data show CDR1 as DFQATT and CDR2 as SNEGSKA (reference sequence). The CDR3 nucleotides read TGCAGTGCTAGAGATCGGATCAAATACGAGCAGTACTTC. Translating gives CSARDRIKYEQYF.

The genes are TRBV7-2 and TRBJ2-7; weak D call: TRBD2 (6 bases). Trimming left V 5 bases short and J 0 bases short, with 17 bases between. The CDR3 covers 16 residues. Per germline, CDR1 SGHTA and CDR2 FQGNSA. The DNA for the CDR3 is TGTGCCAGCAGCCCTGCGACTAGTCTGAGCTCCTACGAGCAGTACTTC. It translates to CASSPATSLSSYEQYF.

The gene calls are TRBV20-1 and TRBJ2-3, with 8 bases matching TRBD2. The V segment lost 0 bases and the J segment 3 bases; nucleotides outside the gene matches: 8. The CDR3 runs to 16 residues. Germline V gene data show CDR1 as DFQATT and CDR2 as SNEGSKA (reference sequence). CDR3 sequence (DNA): TGCAGTGCTAGAGAGTTTCGGGAGGGCGGGACAGATACGCAGTATTTT. Protein product: CSAREFREGGTDTQYF.

This chain joins TRBV15 and TRBJ1-2, with 7 bases that match TRBD1. Germline lookup yields CDR1 LNHNV and CDR2 YYDKDF (reference sequence). CDR3 length equals 13 residues. Trimming cost V 2 bases and J 4 bases; bases outside gene matches: 1. This CDR3 is CATSRQGVYGYTF. In nucleotides, the CDR3 is TGTGCCACCAGCAGACAGGGGGTCTATGGCTACACCTTC.

This clonotype was recorded a few times. The chain joins TRBV5-1 to TRBJ1-2; TRBD1 matches 7 bases. The CDR3 is 13 amino acids. CDR1 and CDR2 (germline): SGHRS, YFSETQ. V trimming: 5 bases; J trimming: 5 bases; junction bases outside the gene matches: 6. CDR3 bases: TGCGCCAGCAGATCCGAGGGGGCGTATGGCTACACCTTC. Translating gives CASRSEGAYGYTF.

The sample holds many counts of this clonotype. The J gene is TRBJ2-5, the V gene TRBV12-3 or TRBV12-4; TRBD1 or TRBD2 may be the D gene (5 bases each). Between the trimmed V and J ends, which lost 3 bases and 4 bases, there was a span of 21 bases. This CDR3 has 17 residues. The CDR3 loop reads CASSFIHGAKYAETQYF. CDR3 coding DNA: TGTGCCAGCAGTTTTATTCACGGGGCCAAGTACGCAGAGACCCAGTACTTC.

The chain combines TRBV10-2 with TRBJ2-5; D might be TRBD1 (5 bases). Trimming took 3 bases from V and 6 from J, leaving 8 bases between them. Germline loops: CDR1 WSHSY, CDR2 SAAADI. The CDR3 has 12 residues. CDR3 coding DNA: TGCGCCAGCAGTGATGCAGGGAAGACCCAGTACTTC. This codes for CASSDAGKTQYF.

The V gene is TRBV19, the J gene TRBJ2-1, with D possibly matching TRBD1 (5 bases). V lost 1 base, J lost 9 bases, and 13 bases lay in between. This CDR3 spans 14 amino acids. Looked up from germline, CDR1 is LNHDA and CDR2 is SQIVND (reference sequence). The CDR3 sequence is CASSIGVGDSEQFF. As DNA, the CDR3 is TGTGCCAGTAGTATAGGAGTAGGGGATAGTGAGCAGTTCTTC.

This chain joins TRBV11-2 and TRBJ2-3; TRBD2 agrees at 8 bases. The germline gives CDR1 SGHAT, CDR2 FQNNGV. Losses at the gene ends were 0 bases for V and 1 base for J; bases not matched to a gene: 0. This CDR3 contains 15 residues. CDR3 nucleotides: TGTGCCAGCAGCTTAGAACTAGCGGGCACAGATACGCAGTATTTT. It specifies CASSLELAGTDTQYF.

The V call is TRBV5-7, the J call TRBJ2-6; D might be TRBD2 (6 bases). Being an ORF, TRBV5-7 has a function that is uncertain. The germline V and J ends were trimmed by 4 bases and 2 bases, with 16 bases remaining between them. This CDR3 is 17 amino acids long. CDR3 nucleotides: TGTGCCAGCAGCACATGGGGGGAAACGCCTGGGGCCAACGTCCTGACTTTC. Amino acid sequence: CASSTWGETPGANVLTF.

This chain connects TRBV29-1 to TRBJ1-2, with 7 bases lining up with TRBD1. This CDR3 region has 13 residues. CDR1 and CDR2 from the germline V gene are SQVTM and ANQGSEA. V trimming: 6 bases; J trimming: 2 bases; junction bases outside the gene matches: 6. CDR3 in amino acids: CSVGGQTNYGYTF. The CDR3 DNA is TGCAGCGTCGGGGGACAGACCAACTATGGCTACACCTTC.

The chain joins TRBV7-9 to TRBJ1-1; 10 positions match TRBD1. This CDR3 is built from 14 residues. Trimming at V came to 6 bases and at J to 4 bases, leaving 5 bases not matched to a gene. The germline V gene has CDR1 SEHNR and CDR2 FQNEAQ (reference sequence). The CDR3 reads CASRPGQGVTEAFF. CDR3 coding DNA: TGTGCCAGCAGGCCCGGACAGGGGGTCACTGAAGCTTTCTTT.

This chain links TRBV5-5 with TRBJ1-2; TRBD1 might be the D (5 bases). The CDR3 covers 14 residues. Trimming pared 4 bases from V and 6 bases from J, leaving 16 bases between. CDR1 and CDR2 (germline): SGHKS, YYEKEE (reference sequence). The CDR3 DNA is TGTGCCAGCAGCCGGGACTTTAGCAGTGATGGCTACACCTTC. Amino acids: CASSRDFSSDGYTF.

The chain is built from TRBV11-2 and TRBJ2-1; possibly TRBD2 for D (6 bases). Trimming removed 3 bases from V and 2 bases from J, with 8 bases in between. CDR1 SGHAT and CDR2 FQNNGV come from the germline V gene. The CDR3 extends over 14 amino acids. The CDR3 protein is CASSFSSAYNEQFF. The CDR3 DNA reads TGTGCCAGCAGCTTCTCTAGCGCCTACAATGAGCAGTTCTTC.